The present TCR beta chain was sequenced within a study of CD8 T cells in ankylosing spondylitis (TCRdb year 2017). A note on the overall study: The study profiled T cell receptor beta repertoires in healthy donors and ankylosing spondylitis patients to find disease-linked TCR variants. The full study cohort comprised 25 ankylosing spondylitis patients and some 110 healthy donors. Peripheral blood samples were taken, and synovial fluid was additionally collected from ankylosing spondylitis patients.

The investigation overall reported the following: The disease-linked clones were reported as significantly enriched in matched synovial fluid samples from ankylosing spondylitis patients. The disease-linked clones showed a CD8+ phenotype and occurred at relatively low frequencies in peripheral blood. Some motif variants had previously been reported in the synovial fluid and blood of reactive arthritis patients, which suggests shared mechanisms of disease initiation. A TCR beta motif made up of roughly eight highly homologous amino acid variants appeared to be characteristic of blood from ankylosing spondylitis patients.

Sequencer: Illumina HiSeq 2500. Quantitative 5'-RACE with molecular barcodes was the method used to prepare the TCR beta libraries. As for the original processing: Disease-linked TCR variants were identified with a new computational method built on a probabilistic model of VDJ rearrangement. The public reads were reanalyzed by TCRdb: fastp trimming at Q25, MiXCR alignment, in-frame beta chains only. Rows are combined by CDR3 protein, so each entry shows the most common genes and DNA. Here the V and J calls rest on TCRdb's processing, not on the authors' analysis. The sample table records approximately 300,000 distinct CDR3 sequences; roughly 8% of these occur just once. 13% to 15% of the sample is in the top ten clones. From the cysteine through the phenylalanine, the CDR3 covers 15 amino acids. The kept DNA is CDR3 alone, 45 bases in frame from the first base. V loses 3 bases of germline sequence and J loses 0 bases, and the interval between the two ends is 10 bases.

There are a few counts of this clonotype. The specificity of this receptor is unknown. Base quality data are lacking; no much larger clone is found one base away. The sequenced sample was blood, either unsorted or a sorted T cell fraction (not recorded which). The rearrangement combines TRBV12-3 or TRBV12-4 with TRBJ2-3; no D gene can be assigned with confidence. The source is a male donor with ankylosing spondylitis. The nucleotides read TGTGCCAGCAGTTTGAGTGGTCGTAGCACAGATACGCAGTATTTT. This sequence encodes CASSLSGRSTDTQYF.